The 19 T cell receptor beta chains listed next were all sequenced from one sample in a study of early T cells in non-severe SARS-CoV-2 infection (dated by TCRdb to 2020 to 2023). Library creation used 5' RACE. Reads for this sample came from a NextSeq 500. TCRdb handled the public reads itself, with Q25 trimming in fastp and clone calling in MiXCR, and kept productive beta chains. Every CDR3 protein is listed once, alongside the most common genes and DNA of its rows. The sample data list 75,000 to 100,000 distinct CDR3 sequences, and approximately 17% of these were observed just once. Around 1.3% of the sample comes from the top ten. The sample taken for sequencing was whole blood. The origin of the receptors is an adult who was a healthcare worker with PCR-confirmed SARS-CoV-2 infection or an uninfected control (not recorded which).

This clonotype was seen more than once but under ten times. The V gene is TRBV4-2, the J gene TRBJ2-2; TRBD2 matches 7 bases. The junction had 5 bases not matched to a gene; V was cut back by 0 bases and J by 4 bases. Germline CDR1 LGHNA, CDR2 YNFKEQ. CDR3 size: 16 residues. In DNA form, the CDR3 reads TGTGCCAGCAGCCAAGAACCGGGGGGTATCACCGGGGAGCTGTTTTTT. This codes for CASSQEPGGITGELFF.

The chain combines TRBV19 with TRBJ2-5; 9 bases match TRBD1. V trimming: 5 bases; J trimming: 4 bases; junction bases outside the gene matches: 5. This CDR3 contains 14 residues. CDR1 is LNHDA and CDR2 is SQIVND in the germline V gene (reference sequence). The CDR3 reads CASSGGQGGETQYF. In DNA form, the CDR3 reads TGTGCCAGTAGTGGGGGACAGGGTGGAGAGACCCAGTACTTC.

With respect to this clonotype: The DNA is left out, because the CDR3 cannot be placed on it with certainty; the CDR3 is given as TCRdb lists it. V and J are TRBV20-1 and TRBJ2-2; the table's D call of TRBD2 was not tested on the DNA. Germline CDR1 and CDR2: DFQATT and SNEGSKA (reference sequence). With termini counted, the CDR3 has 16 amino acids. CDR3: CSARGLAEGTPGSCFF.

This sequence joins TRBV12-5 and TRBJ2-2; D possibly uses TRBD1 or TRBD2 (10 bases each). The CDR3 spans 24 residues. Deletions cut 4 bases from V and 1 base from J, with 37 bases between. Germline lookup yields CDR1 LGHNT and CDR2 FRNRAP. The CDR3 bases are TGTGCTAGTGGTTCAAACACAGACAGGGGGCTCTCCCTAGCGGGAGTGCTGAACACCGGGGAGCTGTTTTTT. As protein: CASGSNTDRGLSLAGVLNTGELFF.

This clonotype was recorded a few times. The rearrangement links TRBV2 to TRBJ1-2; D not resolved. V shed 0 bases and J shed 4 bases, with 9 bases lying between them. This CDR3 is 14 amino acids long. CDR1 and CDR2 from the germline V gene are SNHLY and FYNNEI. The CDR3 nucleotides read TGTGCCAGCAGTGAAGCGCGGCAGAGCTATGGCTACACCTTC. The encoded protein is CASSEARQSYGYTF. Full variable domain (missing parts from reference TRBV2 and TRBJ1-2): EPEVTQTPSHQVTQMGQEVILRCVPISNHLYFYWYRQILGQKVEFLVSFYNNEISEKSEIFDDQFSVERPDGSNFTLKIRSTKLEDSAMYFCASSEARQSYGYTFGSGTRLTVV.

Of note for this clonotype: The germline gene is not matched at one end of the junction; a read error may be the cause. This sequence joins TRBV29-1 and TRBJ1-1; unclear D gene. The CDR3 has 14 residues. CDR1 and CDR2 from the germline V gene are SQVTM and ANQGSEA. The CDR3 spells CGVDPQALNTEAFF. In DNA form, the CDR3 reads TGCGGCGTTGATCCCCAGGCCCTGAACACTGAAGCTTTCTTT.

This clonotype has a handful of counts. The J gene is TRBJ1-5, the V gene TRBV11-2; D gene ambiguous. Germline CDR1 and CDR2: SGHAT and FQNNGV. Trimming pared 7 bases from V and 0 bases from J, leaving 16 bases between. This CDR3 is built from 16 residues. CDR3 in amino acids: CASTPRADYSNQPQHF. The DNA of the CDR3 is TGTGCCAGCACACCGAGGGCAGATTATAGCAATCAGCCCCAGCATTTT.

A remark on this clonotype: The junction does not match germline at one end; this may be a read error. The CDR3: CSVEEGNSEAFF. The DNA of the CDR3 is TGCAGCGTTGAAGAAGGGAACAGTGAAGCTTTCTTT. The gene calls are TRBV29-1 and TRBJ1-1; D gene ambiguous. The CDR3 has 12 residues. Germline CDR1 is SQVTM and CDR2 is ANQGSEA.

This chain joins TRBV20-1 and TRBJ2-2; no definite D call. Germline CDR1 DFQATT, CDR2 SNEGSKA (reference sequence). V dropped 6 bases and J dropped 5 bases, with 10 bases sitting between them. The length of the CDR3 is 12 residues. The CDR3 sequence is CSATWGTGELFF. DNA for the CDR3: TGCAGTGCCACATGGGGTACCGGGGAGCTGTTTTTT.

The chain employs TRBV4-3 and TRBJ2-2; D is tentatively TRBD1 or TRBD2 (7 bases each). V was trimmed by 2 bases and J by 6 bases, leaving 16 bases between them. The germline CDR1 and CDR2 sequences are LGHNA and YSLEER. The CDR3 runs to 16 residues. The CDR3: CASSQSRQGGAGELFF. CDR3 coding DNA: TGCGCCAGCAGCCAATCAAGACAGGGAGGGGCCGGGGAGCTGTTTTTT.

The chain uses TRBV28 and TRBJ2-5, with TRBD1 identical over 7 bases. The CDR3 covers 13 residues. Germline V lookup: CDR1 MDHEN, CDR2 SYDVKM. The trim removed 7 bases at V and 5 bases at J, leaving 7 bases unmatched. The CDR3 nucleotides read TGTGCCAGCAACCTACAGGGGATTGAGACCCAGTACTTC. Translation gives CASNLQGIETQYF.

The chain carries TRBV6-1 and TRBJ2-3, with D perhaps TRBD2 (5 bases). Germline CDR1 MNHNS, CDR2 SASEGT. The CDR3 runs to 14 residues. V was clipped by 10 bases and J by 6 bases, with 20 bases between them. The CDR3 nucleotides are TGTGCCACAAAAGGAACGGGGTTCGGGGATACGCAGTATTTT. Translating gives CATKGTGFGDTQYF.

V gene TRBV10-3 combines with J gene TRBJ2-3, with 9 bases identical to TRBD1. Per germline, CDR1 ENHRY and CDR2 SYGVKD. Trimming took 4 bases from V and 7 from J; bases not matched to a gene: 9. CDR3 length: 15 residues. The CDR3 bases are TGTGCCATCAGTGCGGGACAGGGCCGGATTAATACGCAGTATTTT. Translating it yields CAISAGQGRINTQYF.

The rearrangement links TRBV10-3 to TRBJ2-2; 11 positions match TRBD1. CDR3 length equals 19 residues. Germline loops: CDR1 ENHRY, CDR2 SYGVKD. J gave up 0 bases and V 5 bases, and 11 bases lay outside the gene matches. This CDR3 reads CAISLRVGQGAPNTGELFF. The CDR3 DNA reads as TGTGCCATCAGTCTCCGAGTAGGACAGGGGGCACCGAACACCGGGGAGCTGTTTTTT.

The CDR3 nucleotides are TGTGCCAGCAGCTTACCGAGGAACTCTAGCACAGATACGCAGTATTTT. It specifies CASSLPRNSSTDTQYF. The chain links TRBV7-2 to TRBJ2-3; D gene uncertain. Trimming took off 2 bases at V and 0 bases at J, with 12 bases between the two ends. Germline V gives CDR1 SGHTA, CDR2 FQGNSA. This CDR3 is 16 amino acids long.

The chain carries TRBV24-1 and TRBJ1-5; D possibly corresponds to TRBD1 (5 bases). The germline gives CDR1 KGHDR, CDR2 SFDVKD. V shed 7 bases and J shed 4 bases, with 13 bases lying between them. This CDR3 has 14 residues. The CDR3 loop is CATSSSGSNQPQHF. CDR3 DNA sequence: TGTGCCACCAGCTCATCAGGGTCAAATCAGCCCCAGCATTTT.

The chain uses TRBV6-5 and TRBJ2-2; D gene uncertain. The germline V gene has CDR1 MNHEY and CDR2 SVGAGI. V dropped 7 bases and J dropped 6 bases, with 6 bases sitting between them. The CDR3 spans 11 residues. CDR3 DNA: TGTGCCAGCAAAAGCTCCGGGGAGCTGTTTTTT. Amino acid sequence: CASKSSGELFF.

This clonotype was detected ten times or more. This chain uses TRBV20-1 with TRBJ2-7, with D possibly TRBD2 on 5 matching bases. Germline V gene data show CDR1 as DFQATT and CDR2 as SNEGSKA (reference sequence). The ends were cut back, 3 bases at V and 2 bases at J, with 17 bases in the middle. The CDR3 loop spans 15 amino acids. The CDR3 loop is CSASAIARQAYEQYF. CDR3 coding DNA: TGCAGTGCTAGCGCCATAGCGAGACAAGCCTACGAGCAGTACTTC.

The chain joins TRBV5-6 to TRBJ2-2; D gene uncertain. Per germline, CDR1 SGHDT and CDR2 YYEEEE. This CDR3 region has 13 residues. The V end was cut by 1 base, the J end by 6 bases, with 7 bases between. CDR3 DNA: TGTGCCAGCAGCTTGAGGCGTTCCGGGGAGCTGTTTTTT. Its protein is CASSLRRSGELFF. Supplemented by reference TRBV5-6 and TRBJ2-2, the full variable domain reads DAGVTQSPTHLIKTRGQQVTLRCSPKSGHDTVSWYQQALGQGPQFIFQYYEEEERQRGNFPDRFSGHQFPNYSSELNVNALLLGDSALYLCASSLRRSGELFFGEGSRLTVL.